The 17 T cell receptor beta chains listed next were all sequenced from one sample in a study of blood T cell repertoires in COVID-19. Data came from immunoSEQ multiplex PCR; TCRdb stores just in-frame clones and leaves some out. The sample holds 250,000 to 300,000 clones, approximately 82% seen once. The sequenced sample was PBMCs or T cells enriched from blood (not recorded which). The receptor set was obtained from a man aged 40-49 years who had been exposed to COVID-19.

The genes are TRBV5-6 and TRBJ2-7; 8 bases agree with TRBD1. With 7 bases clipped from V and 6 bases from J, the junction kept 15 bases outside the gene matches. The CDR3 has 15 residues. Germline V CDR1 and CDR2: SGHDT, YYEEEE. The CDR3 spells CASLNLGRGPLEQYF. The CDR3 bases are TGTGCCAGCCTAAATTTGGGCAGGGGGCCTCTCGAGCAGTACTTC.

This clone came up once. This may come from a read error, since a much larger clone is one base off. The rearrangement joins TRBV29-1 to TRBJ2-2; 10 nucleotides align to TRBD2. The CDR3 loop spans 14 amino acids. Germline CDR1 SQVTM, CDR2 ANQGSEA. This chain's CDR3 is CSARTSGNTEELFF. The CDR3 coding sequence is TGCAGCGCCCGGACTAGCGGAAACACCGAGGAGCTGTTTTTT.

This clone came up many times. The chain uses TRBV6-4 and TRBJ2-3; 10 nucleotides line up with TRBD1. Per the germline V gene, CDR1 is MRHNA and CDR2 is SNTAGT. This CDR3 comprises 14 residues. Trimming removed 5 bases from V and 15 bases from J; junction bases left unmatched: 14. The CDR3 DNA sequence: TGTGCCAGCAGTCCGGGACAGGGGATTGAGCGAAAATATTTT. Protein sequence: CASSPGQGIERKYF.

The J gene is TRBJ2-7, the V gene TRBV19, with D possibly matching TRBD2 (5 bases). This CDR3 is 13 amino acids long. Trimming took 5 bases from V and 1 from J, leaving 9 bases between them. Germline loops: CDR1 LNHDA, CDR2 SQIVND (reference sequence). The CDR3, as DNA: TGTGCCAGTAGTTTCGGACTGTCCTACGAGCAGTACTTC. As protein: CASSFGLSYEQYF.

The chain uses TRBV4-1 and TRBJ2-5; D is unclear. This CDR3 has 15 residues. V lost 0 bases to trimming and J lost 5 bases, with 13 bases between them. Germline CDR1 MGHRA, CDR2 YSYEKL. DNA for the CDR3: TGCGCCAGCAGCCAAGATGTTTCATATGAGGAGACCCAGTACTTC. As protein: CASSQDVSYEETQYF.

V is TRBV5-1 and J is TRBJ1-2, with D perhaps TRBD1 (6 bases). CDR3 length equals 15 residues. V lost 2 bases and J 0 bases, leaving 11 bases between the germline ends. Germline V CDR1 and CDR2: SGHRS, YFSETQ. The CDR3 DNA sequence: TGCGCCAGCAGCTTTGTAGGGACAACTAACTATGGCTACACCTTC. This codes for CASSFVGTTNYGYTF.

The rearrangement uses TRBV28 and TRBJ2-7; TRBD1 matches at 7 bases. The CDR3 consists of 14 residues. Germline values: CDR1 MDHEN, CDR2 SYDVKM. V trimming: 7 bases; J trimming: 0 bases; junction bases outside the gene matches: 6. CDR3 amino acids: CASTRRQGSYEQYF. The CDR3 DNA sequence: TGTGCCAGCACCCGAAGACAGGGCTCCTACGAGCAGTACTTC.

This clone was detected only a few times. The chain is built from TRBV5-6 and TRBJ1-2; D unclear. Germline V gives CDR1 SGHDT, CDR2 YYEEEE. The CDR3 extends over 14 amino acids. Deletions cut 4 bases from V and 4 bases from J, with 14 bases between. The CDR3 region has the DNA TGTGCCAGCAGCGACGCGAAGGGAGGCTATGGCTACACCTTC. Residues: CASSDAKGGYGYTF.

The chain recombines TRBV27 with TRBJ2-2; TRBD2 matches 9 bases. The germline gives CDR1 MNHEY, CDR2 SMNVEV (reference sequence). J gave up 6 bases and V 5 bases, and 7 bases lay outside the gene matches. The CDR3 length is 15 residues. In nucleotides, the CDR3 is TGTGCCAGCAGTAGAGGACTAGCGAGGGCCGGGGAGCTGTTTTTT. Translated: CASSRGLARAGELFF.

This clone turned up a few times. V and J are TRBV7-3 and TRBJ2-3; D not resolved. CDR3 length: 12 residues. V gave up 5 bases and J gave up 4 bases, with 7 bases separating them. Germline CDR1 is SGHTA and CDR2 is FQGTGA. The CDR3 sequence: CASSPSSDTQYF. The CDR3 DNA follows: TGTGCCAGCAGCCCCTCTTCAGATACGCAGTATTTT. The complete variable domain, with remaining parts taken from reference TRBV7-3 and TRBJ2-3, reads GAGVSQTPSNKVTEKGKYVELRCDPISGHTALYWYRQSLGQGPEFLIYFQGTGAADDSGLPNDRFFAVRPEGSVSTLKIQRTERGDSAVYLCASSPSSDTQYFGPGTRLTVL.

This sequence joins TRBV5-1 and TRBJ2-7, with 8 positions matching TRBD2. Germline CDR1 and CDR2: SGHRS and YFSETQ. Trimming cost V 1 base and J 6 bases; bases outside gene matches: 15. There are 17 residues in the CDR3. The CDR3 loop is CASSLWSDSGMESEQYF. Here the CDR3 DNA reads TGCGCCAGCAGCTTGTGGTCGGATAGCGGGATGGAATCCGAGCAGTACTTC.

J is TRBJ1-2 and V is TRBV9, with no clear D. The CDR3 sequence is 14 residues long. Trimming left V 0 bases short and J 4 bases short, with 10 bases between. CDR1 and CDR2 (germline): SGDLS, YYNGEE. CDR3 DNA: TGTGCCAGCAGCGTAGTTGGTATCGGCTATGGCTACACCTTC. Translated, it gives CASSVVGIGYGYTF.

The V gene is TRBV6-5, the J gene TRBJ1-1, with unresolved D. This CDR3 is built from 13 residues. Trimming left V 2 bases short and J 1 base short, with 5 bases between. Germline V gives CDR1 MNHEY, CDR2 SVGAGI. The CDR3 sequence is CASSYGGNTEAFF. DNA for the CDR3: TGTGCCAGCAGTTACGGCGGGAACACTGAAGCTTTCTTT.

The chain combines TRBV9 with TRBJ2-7; D is uncertain. The CDR3 covers 13 residues. The V and J ends lost 3 bases and 2 bases respectively, with 9 bases between them. Germline V gives CDR1 SGDLS, CDR2 YYNGEE. CDR3 DNA: TGTGCCAGCAGCGGGCACACGACCTACGAGCAGTACTTC. Protein: CASSGHTTYEQYF.

The chain joins TRBV9 to TRBJ2-3, with no clear D. V gave up 2 bases and J gave up 4 bases, with 8 bases separating them. CDR1 is SGDLS and CDR2 is YYNGEE in the germline V gene. This CDR3 contains 13 residues. The CDR3 sequence is CASSVLEADTQYF. The CDR3 nucleotides are TGTGCCAGCAGCGTTCTTGAGGCAGATACGCAGTATTTT.

The chain carries TRBV7-9 and TRBJ2-5; possibly TRBD1 for D (6 bases). Trimming removed 4 bases from V and 5 bases from J, with 17 bases in between. The CDR3 spans 15 residues. Germline CDR1 reads SEHNR; CDR2 reads FQNEAQ (reference sequence). In DNA, the CDR3 is TGTGCCAGCAGCTCAGCTGCGAGGACAGTCGAGACCCAGTACTTC. This encodes CASSSAARTVETQYF.

The chain employs TRBV7-9 and TRBJ1-1; tentatively, D is TRBD1 (5 bases). Trimming took off 3 bases at V and 1 base at J, with 9 bases between the two ends. The CDR3 sequence is 14 residues long. The germline V gene encodes CDR1 SEHNR and CDR2 FQNEAQ (reference sequence). In DNA, the CDR3 is TGTGCCAGCAGCTTCTTGACAGAGAACACTGAAGCTTTCTTT. Translated, it gives CASSFLTENTEAFF.